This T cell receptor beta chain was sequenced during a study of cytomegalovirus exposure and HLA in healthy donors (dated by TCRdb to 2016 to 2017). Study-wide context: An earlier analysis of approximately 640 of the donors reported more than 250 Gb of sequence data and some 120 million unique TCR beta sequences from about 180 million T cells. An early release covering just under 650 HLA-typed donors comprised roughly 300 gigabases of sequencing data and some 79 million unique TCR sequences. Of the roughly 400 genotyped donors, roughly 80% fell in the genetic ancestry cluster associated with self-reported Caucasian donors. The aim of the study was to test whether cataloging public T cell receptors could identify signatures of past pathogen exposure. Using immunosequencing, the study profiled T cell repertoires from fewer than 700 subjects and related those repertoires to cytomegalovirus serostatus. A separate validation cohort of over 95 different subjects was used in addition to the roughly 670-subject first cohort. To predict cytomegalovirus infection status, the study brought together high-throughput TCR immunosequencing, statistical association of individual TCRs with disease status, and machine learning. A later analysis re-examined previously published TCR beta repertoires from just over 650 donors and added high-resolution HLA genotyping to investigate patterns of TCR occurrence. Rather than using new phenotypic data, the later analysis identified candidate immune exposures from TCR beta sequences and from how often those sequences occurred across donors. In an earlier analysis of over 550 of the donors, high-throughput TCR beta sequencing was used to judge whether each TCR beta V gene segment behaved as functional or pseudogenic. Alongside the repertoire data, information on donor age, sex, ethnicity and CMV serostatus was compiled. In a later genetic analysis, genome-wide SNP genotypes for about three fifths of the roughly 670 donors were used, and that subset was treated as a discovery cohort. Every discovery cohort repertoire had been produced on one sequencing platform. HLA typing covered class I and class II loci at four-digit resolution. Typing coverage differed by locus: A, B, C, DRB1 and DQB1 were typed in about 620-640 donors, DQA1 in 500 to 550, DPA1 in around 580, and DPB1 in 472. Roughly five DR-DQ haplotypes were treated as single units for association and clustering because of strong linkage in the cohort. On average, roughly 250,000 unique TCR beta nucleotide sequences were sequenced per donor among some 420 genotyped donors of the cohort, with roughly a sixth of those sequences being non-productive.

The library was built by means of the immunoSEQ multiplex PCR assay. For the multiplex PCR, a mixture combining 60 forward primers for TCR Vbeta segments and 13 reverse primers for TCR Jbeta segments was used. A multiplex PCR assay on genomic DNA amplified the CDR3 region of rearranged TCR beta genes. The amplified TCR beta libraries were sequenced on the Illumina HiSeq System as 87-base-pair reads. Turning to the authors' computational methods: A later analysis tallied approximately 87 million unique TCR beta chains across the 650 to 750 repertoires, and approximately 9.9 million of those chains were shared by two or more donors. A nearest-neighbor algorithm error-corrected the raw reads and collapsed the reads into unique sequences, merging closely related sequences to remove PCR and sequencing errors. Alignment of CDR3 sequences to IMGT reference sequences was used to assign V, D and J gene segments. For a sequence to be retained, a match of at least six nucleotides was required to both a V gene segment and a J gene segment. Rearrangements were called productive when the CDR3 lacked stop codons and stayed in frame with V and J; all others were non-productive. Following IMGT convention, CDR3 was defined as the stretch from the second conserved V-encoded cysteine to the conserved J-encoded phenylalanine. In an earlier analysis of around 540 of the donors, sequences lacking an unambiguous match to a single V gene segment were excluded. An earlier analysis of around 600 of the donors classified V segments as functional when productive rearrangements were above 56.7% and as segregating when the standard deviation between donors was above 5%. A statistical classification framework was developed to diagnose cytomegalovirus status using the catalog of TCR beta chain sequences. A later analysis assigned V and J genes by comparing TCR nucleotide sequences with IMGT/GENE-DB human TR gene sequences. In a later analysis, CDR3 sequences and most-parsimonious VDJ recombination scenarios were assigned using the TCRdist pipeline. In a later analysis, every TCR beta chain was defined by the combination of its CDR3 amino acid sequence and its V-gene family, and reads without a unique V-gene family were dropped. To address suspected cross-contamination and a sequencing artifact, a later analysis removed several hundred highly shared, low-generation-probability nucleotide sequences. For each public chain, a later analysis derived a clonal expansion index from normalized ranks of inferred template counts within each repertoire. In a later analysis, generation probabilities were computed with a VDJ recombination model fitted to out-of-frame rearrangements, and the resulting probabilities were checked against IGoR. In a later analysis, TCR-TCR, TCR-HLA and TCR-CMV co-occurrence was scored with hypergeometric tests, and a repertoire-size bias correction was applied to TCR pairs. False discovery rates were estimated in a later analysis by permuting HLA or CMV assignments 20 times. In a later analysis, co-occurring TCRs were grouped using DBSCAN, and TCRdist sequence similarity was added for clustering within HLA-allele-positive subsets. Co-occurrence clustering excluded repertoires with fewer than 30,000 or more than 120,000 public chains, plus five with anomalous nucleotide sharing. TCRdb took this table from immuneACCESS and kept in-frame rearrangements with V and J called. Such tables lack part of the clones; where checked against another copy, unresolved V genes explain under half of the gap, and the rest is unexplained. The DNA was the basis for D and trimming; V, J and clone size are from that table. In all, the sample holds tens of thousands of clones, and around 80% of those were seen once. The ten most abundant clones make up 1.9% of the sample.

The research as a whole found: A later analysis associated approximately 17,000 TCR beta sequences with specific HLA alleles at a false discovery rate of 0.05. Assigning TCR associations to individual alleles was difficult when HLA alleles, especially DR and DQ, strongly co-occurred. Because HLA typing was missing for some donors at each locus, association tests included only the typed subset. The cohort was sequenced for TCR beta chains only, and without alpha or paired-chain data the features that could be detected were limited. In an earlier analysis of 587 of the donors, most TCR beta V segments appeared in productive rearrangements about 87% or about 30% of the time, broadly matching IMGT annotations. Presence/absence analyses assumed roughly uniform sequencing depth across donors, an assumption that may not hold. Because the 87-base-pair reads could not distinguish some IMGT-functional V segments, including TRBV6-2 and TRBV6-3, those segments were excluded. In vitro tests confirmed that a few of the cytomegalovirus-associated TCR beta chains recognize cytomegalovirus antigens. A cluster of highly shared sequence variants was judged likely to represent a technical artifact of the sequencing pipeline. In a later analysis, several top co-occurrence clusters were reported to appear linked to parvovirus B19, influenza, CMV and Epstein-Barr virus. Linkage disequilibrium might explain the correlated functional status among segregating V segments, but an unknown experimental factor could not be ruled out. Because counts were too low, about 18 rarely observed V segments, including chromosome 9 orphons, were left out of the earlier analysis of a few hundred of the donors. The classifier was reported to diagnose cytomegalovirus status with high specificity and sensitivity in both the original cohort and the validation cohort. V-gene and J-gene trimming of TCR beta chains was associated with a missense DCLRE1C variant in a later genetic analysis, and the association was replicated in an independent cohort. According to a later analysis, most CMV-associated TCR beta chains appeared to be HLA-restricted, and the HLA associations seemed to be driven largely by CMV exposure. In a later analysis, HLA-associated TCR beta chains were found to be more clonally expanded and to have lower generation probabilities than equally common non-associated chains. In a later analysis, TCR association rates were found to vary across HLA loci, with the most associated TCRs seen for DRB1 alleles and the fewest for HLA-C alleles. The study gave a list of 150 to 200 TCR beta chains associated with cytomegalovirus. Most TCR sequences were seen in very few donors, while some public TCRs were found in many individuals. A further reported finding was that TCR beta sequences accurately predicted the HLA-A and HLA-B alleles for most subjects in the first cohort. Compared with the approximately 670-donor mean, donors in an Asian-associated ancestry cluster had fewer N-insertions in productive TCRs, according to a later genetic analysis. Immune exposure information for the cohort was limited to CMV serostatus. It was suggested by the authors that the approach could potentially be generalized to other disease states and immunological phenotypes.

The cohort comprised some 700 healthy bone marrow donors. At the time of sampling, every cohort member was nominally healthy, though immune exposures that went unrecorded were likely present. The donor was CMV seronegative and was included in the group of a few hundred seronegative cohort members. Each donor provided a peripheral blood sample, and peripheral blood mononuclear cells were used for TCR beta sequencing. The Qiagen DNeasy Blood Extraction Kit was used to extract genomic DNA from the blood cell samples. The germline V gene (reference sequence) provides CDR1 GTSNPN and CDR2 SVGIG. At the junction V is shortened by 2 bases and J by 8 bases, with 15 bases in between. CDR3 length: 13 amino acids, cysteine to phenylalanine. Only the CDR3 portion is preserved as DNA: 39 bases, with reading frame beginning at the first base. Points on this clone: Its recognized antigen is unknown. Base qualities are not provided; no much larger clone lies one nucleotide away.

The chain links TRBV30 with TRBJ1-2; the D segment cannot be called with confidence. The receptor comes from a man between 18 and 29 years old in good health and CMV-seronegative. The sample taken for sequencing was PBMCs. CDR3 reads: CAWSLSSGNGYTF. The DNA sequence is TGTGCCTGGAGTCTTTCGTCAGGCAACGGCTACACCTTC. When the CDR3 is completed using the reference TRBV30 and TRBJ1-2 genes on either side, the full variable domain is SQTIHQWPATLVQPVGSPLSLECTVEGTSNPNLYWYRQAAGRGLQLLFYSVGIGQISSEVPQNLSASRPQDRQFILSSKKLLLSDSGFYLCAWSLSSGNGYTFGSGTRLTVV.